The 18 T cell receptor beta chains in this list originate from one sample, sequenced in a study of blood T cell repertoires in COVID-19. Data came from immunoSEQ multiplex PCR; TCRdb stores just in-frame clones and leaves some out. Among 350,000 to 450,000 clones, around 87% were seen once, and the ten largest hold approximately 1.9%. Specimen: PBMCs or T cells enriched from blood (not recorded which). These TCRs come from a man between 40 and 49 years old in a cohort exposed to, infected with or recovered from COVID-19 (not recorded which).

The V and J genes are TRBV6-1 and TRBJ2-1; D is perhaps TRBD2 (5 bases). The CDR3 is 13 residues long. V was pared by 3 bases and J by 9 bases, with 12 bases between. The germline V gene encodes CDR1 MNHNS and CDR2 SASEGT. CDR3 amino acids: CASSENRRIEQFF. The CDR3 nucleotides are TGTGCCAGCAGTGAGAATCGGAGGATTGAGCAGTTCTTC.

This chain connects TRBV7-2 to TRBJ2-4, with 9 bases identical to TRBD1. The CDR3 totals 15 residues. Trimming removed 4 bases from V and 6 bases from J; junction bases left unmatched: 7. Germline V gene sequence: CDR1 SGHTA, CDR2 FQGNSA. Here the CDR3 DNA reads TGTGCCAGCAGCTCCCTTACAGGGGGCGGAAACATTCAGTACTTC. Protein: CASSSLTGGGNIQYF. Looking up the rest from reference TRBV7-2 and TRBJ2-4 gives the full variable domain: GAGVSQSPSNKVTEKGKDVELRCDPISGHTALYWYRQSLGQGLEFLIYFQGNSAPDKSGLPSDRFSAERTGGSVSTLTIQRTQQEDSAVYLCASSSLTGGGNIQYFGAGTRLSVL.

This chain joins TRBV10-3 and TRBJ2-7, with D perhaps TRBD1 (5 bases). The length of the CDR3 is 12 residues. V gave up 6 bases and J gave up 3 bases, with 9 bases separating them. Germline assignment: CDR1 ENHRY and CDR2 SYGVKD. The CDR3 protein is CAIRQDNYEQYF. The CDR3 DNA reads TGTGCCATCAGACAGGACAACTACGAGCAGTACTTC.

V is TRBV27 and J is TRBJ2-7; D may be TRBD1 (5 bases). The CDR3 is 13 residues long. Germline CDR1 MNHEY, CDR2 SMNVEV (reference sequence). V lost 8 bases and J lost 5, with 16 bases in between. CDR3 loop: CASLGRANNEQYF. The CDR3 DNA follows: TGTGCCAGCTTAGGCAGGGCGAACAACGAGCAGTACTTC.

This clone showed up just a few times. The chain uses TRBV5-6 and TRBJ2-2, with 9 positions matching TRBD2. The trim removed 0 bases at V and 3 bases at J, leaving 9 bases unmatched. Germline CDR1 is SGHDT and CDR2 is YYEEEE. CDR3 length: 18 residues. As DNA, the CDR3 is TGTGCCAGCAGCTTGGGTGGTAGCGGGAGCCCGCACACCGGGGAGCTGTTTTTT. It encodes CASSLGGSGSPHTGELFF.

In nucleotides, the CDR3 is TGTGCCAGCAGTTTAGCCCCATACATTACAGGGGGAAGTTCACCCCTCCACTTT. This gives the protein CASSLAPYITGGSSPLHF. The genes are TRBV28 and TRBJ1-6; 8 bases map to TRBD1. The V and J ends lost 2 bases and 9 bases, in that order; junction bases with no gene match: 15. There are 18 residues in the CDR3. In germline, CDR1 is MDHEN, CDR2 SYDVKM.

This sequence joins TRBV3-1 (or the pseudogene TRBV3-2) and TRBJ2-5; 9 bases fit TRBD2. This CDR3 comprises 17 residues. With V trimmed by 4 bases and J by 5 bases, 14 bases remained unmatched. The V gene's germline CDR1 is LGHDT and CDR2 YNNKEL (reference sequence). The CDR3 DNA is TGTGCCAGCAGCCTTCGCCTCATATTAGCGGGAGTGGAGACCCAGTACTTC. Translation: CASSLRLILAGVETQYF.

The genes are TRBV11-2 and TRBJ2-1, with 9 bases aligning to TRBD2. V lost 6 bases to trimming and J lost 8 bases; unmatched junction nucleotides: 8. CDR1 and CDR2 from the germline V gene are SGHAT and FQNNGV. The CDR3 extends over 14 amino acids. In DNA form, the CDR3 reads TGTGCCAGCAGGGGGGGTAGCGGGAGCTATGAGCAGTTCTTC. The encoded protein is CASRGGSGSYEQFF.

This clone was found a few times. This chain joins TRBV10-1 and TRBJ2-7; D not resolved. The V end was cut by 3 bases, the J end by 5 bases, with 14 bases between. The CDR3 extends over 14 amino acids. CDR1 is WNHNN and CDR2 is SYGVQD in the germline V gene (reference sequence). The CDR3 loop is CASSEGTVRNEQYF. In DNA form, the CDR3 reads TGCGCCAGCAGTGAAGGCACGGTGAGGAACGAGCAGTACTTC.

The V gene is TRBV5-1, the J gene TRBJ1-6, with 7 bases fitting TRBD1. Germline assignment: CDR1 SGHRS and CDR2 YFSETQ. V dropped 2 bases and J dropped 7; count of bases not matched to a gene: 6. This CDR3 has 15 amino acids. CDR3 DNA sequence: TGCGCCAGCAGCTTAGCCGACAGGGAAAATTCACCCCTCCACTTT. Its protein is CASSLADRENSPLHF.

The CDR3 spells CAISGFGHFGQPQHF. The CDR3 DNA reads TGTGCCATCAGTGGATTCGGACACTTTGGACAGCCCCAGCATTTT. This rearrangement joins TRBV10-3 to TRBJ1-5; TRBD1 is a possible D gene (5 bases). V lost 4 bases and J lost 7, with 17 bases in between. Germline V CDR1 and CDR2: ENHRY, SYGVKD. The CDR3 spans 15 residues.

The rearrangement uses TRBV6-5 and TRBJ2-5; the D gene is possibly TRBD2 (6 bases). CDR3 size: 14 residues. The V and J ends lost 5 bases and 0 bases respectively, with 10 bases between them. Germline V gene sequence: CDR1 MNHEY, CDR2 SVGAGI. The CDR3 nucleotides read TGTGCCAGCAGTATGGGACTTTACCAAGAGACCCAGTACTTC. Amino acid sequence: CASSMGLYQETQYF.

This sequence joins TRBV20-1 and TRBJ2-7, with a tentative D call TRBD2 (6 bases). CDR1 and CDR2 (germline): DFQATT, SNEGSKA (reference sequence). The CDR3 has 14 amino acids. Trimming removed 3 bases at V and 2 bases at J, with 14 bases between. Here the CDR3 DNA reads TGCAGTGCTAGTTTGAGGGGACTCACCTACGAGCAGTACTTC. Translated, it gives CSASLRGLTYEQYF.

This clone was seen just once. V is TRBV20-1 and J is TRBJ2-1; no reliable D call. This CDR3 contains 11 residues. The germline CDR1 and CDR2 sequences are DFQATT and SNEGSKA (reference sequence). V was cut by 5 bases and J by 11 bases, with 13 bases left in between. CDR3 DNA: TGCAGTGCTCTGAGGATAGATAAGCAGTTCTTC. Translating gives CSALRIDKQFF.

The V and J genes are TRBV19 and TRBJ2-1; TRBD1 might be the D (5 bases). V lost 3 bases and J lost 3, with 18 bases in between. This CDR3 is 17 amino acids long. CDR1 and CDR2 (germline): LNHDA, SQIVND (reference sequence). This chain's CDR3 is CASSIGGAASNYNEQFF. The CDR3 DNA is TGTGCCAGTAGTATCGGTGGGGCGGCCTCAAACTACAATGAGCAGTTCTTC.

The rearrangement uses TRBV9 and TRBJ2-4; 9 bases are shared with TRBD1. This CDR3 has 14 amino acids. Germline CDR1 and CDR2: SGDLS and YYNGEE. Losses at the gene ends were 3 bases for V and 4 bases for J; bases not matched to a gene: 2. The chain's CDR3 is CASSDGTGKNIQYF. The CDR3, as DNA: TGTGCCAGCAGCGATGGGACAGGGAAAAACATTCAGTACTTC. Full variable domain (missing parts from reference TRBV9 and TRBJ2-4): DSGVTQTPKHLITATGQRVTLRCSPRSGDLSVYWYQQSLDQGLQFLIQYYNGEERAKGNILERFSAQQFPDLHSELNLSSLELGDSALYFCASSDGTGKNIQYFGAGTRLSVL.

The gene calls are TRBV12-1 and TRBJ1-4; TRBD1 is the table's D call, not checked against the DNA. TRBV12-1 is classified as a pseudogene. The CDR3 is 16 residues long. CDR3 in DNA: TGTGCCAGCAGCTTTTATCACCGGGACAATAATGAAAAACTGTTTTTT. Its translation: CASSFYHRDNNEKLFF.

The chain links TRBV28 to TRBJ2-1, with 8 bases aligning to TRBD2. V shed 3 bases, J shed 7 bases, and the junction held 5 bases outside the gene matches. The CDR3 totals 14 residues. CDR1 is MDHEN, CDR2 SYDVKM, per germline. CDR3 residues: CASSLSAGVNEQFF. The DNA of the CDR3 is TGTGCCAGCAGTTTGTCAGCGGGAGTTAATGAGCAGTTCTTC.